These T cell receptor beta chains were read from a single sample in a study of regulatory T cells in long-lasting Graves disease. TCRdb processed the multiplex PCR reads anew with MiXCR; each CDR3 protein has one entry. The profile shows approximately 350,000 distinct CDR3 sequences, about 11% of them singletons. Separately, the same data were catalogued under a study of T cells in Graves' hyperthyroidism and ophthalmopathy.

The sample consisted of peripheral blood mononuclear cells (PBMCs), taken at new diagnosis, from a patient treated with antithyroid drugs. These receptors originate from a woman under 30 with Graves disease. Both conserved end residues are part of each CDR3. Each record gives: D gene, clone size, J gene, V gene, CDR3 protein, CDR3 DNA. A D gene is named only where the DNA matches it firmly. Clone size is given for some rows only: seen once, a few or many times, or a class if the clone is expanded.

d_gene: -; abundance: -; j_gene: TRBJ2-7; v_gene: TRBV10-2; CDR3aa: CASSQRLDWDYEQYF; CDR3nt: TGCGCCAGCAGCCAACGACTAGATTGGGACTACGAGCAGTACTTC
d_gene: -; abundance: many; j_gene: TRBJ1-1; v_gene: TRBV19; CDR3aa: CASSIPGVSTEAFF; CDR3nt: TGTGCCAGTAGTATCCCCGGGGTTAGCACTGAAGCTTTCTTT
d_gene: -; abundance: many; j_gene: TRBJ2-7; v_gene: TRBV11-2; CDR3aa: CASSKVVARQPSYEQYF; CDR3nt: TGTGCCAGCAGCAAAGTTGTAGCGAGGCAACCCTCCTACGAGCAGTACTTC
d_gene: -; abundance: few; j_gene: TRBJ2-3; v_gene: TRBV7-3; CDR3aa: CASSEDVETDTQYF; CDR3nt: TGTGCCAGCAGCGAAGATGTGGAAACAGATACGCAGTATTTT
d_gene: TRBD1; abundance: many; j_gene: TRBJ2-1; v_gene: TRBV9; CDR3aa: CASSVGDSNNEQFF; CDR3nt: TGTGCCAGCAGCGTAGGGGACAGTAACAATGAGCAGTTCTTC
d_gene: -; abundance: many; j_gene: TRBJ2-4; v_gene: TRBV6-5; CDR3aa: CASSYGSGTKNIQYF; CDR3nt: TGTGCCAGCAGTTATGGCAGTGGGACCAAAAACATTCAGTACTTC
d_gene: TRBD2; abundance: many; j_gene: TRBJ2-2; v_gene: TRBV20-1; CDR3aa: CSARDWASGGKNTGELFF; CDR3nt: TGCAGTGCTAGAGATTGGGCTAGCGGGGGGAAGAACACCGGGGAGCTGTTTTTT
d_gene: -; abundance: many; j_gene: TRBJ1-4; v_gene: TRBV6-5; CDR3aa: CASSYSGSQTEKLFF; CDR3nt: TGTGCCAGCAGTTACTCCGGTAGTCAGACCGAAAAACTGTTTTTT
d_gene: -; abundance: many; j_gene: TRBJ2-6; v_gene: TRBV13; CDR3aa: CASTLTGANVLTF; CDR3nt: TGTGCCAGCACCCTTACAGGGGCCAACGTCCTGACTTTC
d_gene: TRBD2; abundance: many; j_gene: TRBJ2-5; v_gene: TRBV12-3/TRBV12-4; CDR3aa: CASKRDFQETQYF; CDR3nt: TGTGCCAGCAAGCGGGACTTCCAAGAGACCCAGTACTTC
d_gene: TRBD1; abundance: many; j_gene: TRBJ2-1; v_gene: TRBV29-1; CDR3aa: CSGNRGSYNEQFF; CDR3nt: TGCAGCGGAAACAGGGGGTCCTACAATGAGCAGTTCTTC
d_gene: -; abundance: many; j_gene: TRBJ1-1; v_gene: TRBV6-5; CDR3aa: CASSYGSSNTEAFF; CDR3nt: TGTGCCAGCAGTTATGGATCATCGAACACTGAAGCTTTCTTT
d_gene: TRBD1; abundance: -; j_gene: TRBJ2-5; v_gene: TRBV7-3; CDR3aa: CASSPTGSETQYF; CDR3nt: TGTGCCAGCAGCCCGACAGGGTCGGAGACCCAGTACTTC
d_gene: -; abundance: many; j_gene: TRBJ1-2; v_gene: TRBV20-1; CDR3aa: CSARGPYGYTF; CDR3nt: TGCAGTGCTAGGGGCCCTTATGGCTACACCTTC
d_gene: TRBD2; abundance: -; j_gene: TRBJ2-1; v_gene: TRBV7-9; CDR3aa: CASSDPGTSGENNEQFF; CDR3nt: TGTGCCAGCAGCGATCCCGGGACTAGCGGGGAGAACAATGAGCAGTTCTTC
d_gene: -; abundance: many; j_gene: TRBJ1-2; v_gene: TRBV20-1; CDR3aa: CSARPTNYGYTF; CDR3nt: TGCAGTGCTAGGCCAACTAACTATGGCTACACCTTC